The clone carrying this T cell receptor beta chain has just one count. As yet, its antigen is unknown. The data are from a study of T cell responses to AZD1222 COVID-19 vaccine. Overall study findings and caveats: Unmutated variant regions are reportedly targeted by nearly half of spike-specific TCRs. Only six or seven AZD1222 recipients were seropositive at baseline.

This CDR3 region has 13 residues. The J segment lost 3 bases and the V segment lost 7 bases, leaving 5 bases of the junction unmatched. The V gene's germline CDR1 is MNHEY and CDR2 SVGAGI. Here immunoSEQ multiplex PCR was the method, and the copy in TCRdb shows in-frame clones only, minus some. The repertoire holds roughly 160,000 clones, with 80% to 95% as singletons. The origin of this receptor is an adult in good health. The sequencing used peripheral blood, collected on day 0 of AZD1222 vaccination. The J gene is TRBJ2-7, the V gene TRBV6-5, with 8 bases lining up with TRBD1. CDR3 DNA sequence: TGTGCCAGCAAGAGACAGGGGCTCTACGAGCAGTACTTC. Protein product: CASKRQGLYEQYF.